This TCR beta chain was recovered during a study of CD8+CD57+ T cells in acquired aplastic anemia. About the research overall: Recorded DNA amounts for sorted CD4+ and CD8+ cells had an average of around 3 ug. Healthy donors yielded roughly 9.8 million CD4+ cell reads on average. Study results and limitations: Researchers reported that CD8+ Simpson's diversity was not significantly different in patients versus controls. Patients and controls shared under 35 CD8+ CDR3 sequences, highly expressed in patients.

TCR beta VDJ combinations and CDR3 sequences were profiled from genomic DNA. TCRdb re-derived calls from the reads in MiXCR, one entry per CDR3 protein. The sample lists 200,000 to 250,000 distinct CDR3 sequences; 34% were seen once. The CDR3 covers 15 residues. J lost 5 bases, V lost 4 bases, and 7 bases had no gene match. Germline V gene data show CDR1 as MNHEY and CDR2 as SVGAGI. This clonotype was observed at least ten times. The antigen is not known. The sequence came from a human donor in good health, serving as a control. The sample consisted of sorted CD4+, CD8+, or CD8+CD57+ T cells (not recorded which) from PBMCs. The V gene is TRBV6-5, the J gene TRBJ1-2, with TRBD1 matching over 10 bases. CDR3 protein: CASSSGQGVWYGYTF. As DNA, the CDR3 is TGTGCCAGCAGTTCAGGACAGGGGGTATGGTATGGCTACACCTTC.